This T cell receptor (beta chain) was identified during a study of shared clonotypes between healthy human individuals (dated by TCRdb to 2018 to 2020). Notes on the research overall: The cohort included a few men and a couple of women between 18 and 49 years of age. For each donor, three plates each were used for CD4 naive and CD4 memory, two plates were used for CD8 naive, and one plate was used for CD8 memory. To estimate repertoire size and how much clonotypes are shared between individuals, the study performed deep sequencing of blood TCR repertoires from roughly five healthy adults. To increase sequencing depth and limit assay-specific biases, different laboratories used diverse techniques to prepare libraries and sequence TCR repertoires. Leukapheresis yielded between about 0.8 and 8.9 billion PBMCs per donor. The investigation overall reported the following: Pairwise subsampling led to the expectation that sequencing depth would affect the degree of clonotype sharing among donors. Across a handful of donors, around 5% of naive CD4, 3.5% of naive CD8, under 2.5% of memory CD4, and under 0.45% of memory CD8 clonotypes were shared. Compared with non-shared clonotypes, clonotypes shared by all four sorted-subset donors had higher generation probabilities. Sampling was limited to blood, and TCR repertoires in tissue likely differ from TCR repertoires in blood. Incomplete sequencing was indicated by rarefaction of sorted-subset datasets, despite the large sequencing depth. Because the study included only a small number of donors, the genetic and exposure-history diversity represented was limited. Naive subsets generally had larger estimated clonotype richness than memory subsets did.

CDR1 and CDR2 are drawn from the germline V gene (reference sequence): MNHEY, SMNVEV. The CDR3 has 14 amino acids, counting the end cysteine and phenylalanine. The CDR3 DNA has 42 bases and is translated from base 1. Between the V and J ends, shortened by 6 bases and 2 bases respectively, the junction contains 14 bases. Regarding this clone: Its antigen is not yet known. Base qualities are not recorded, but no much larger clone differs from it by a single base.

Healthy HIV-negative adults with no recently reported acute infections or vaccinations were included as donors. All donors were Caucasian adults living in Nashville, Tennessee, USA. Magnetic negative selection was used to enrich CD4+ T cells, after which naive cells were positively selected on CD45RA and the negative fraction became the memory subset. Blood was collected by leukapheresis, and PBMCs were isolated by Ficoll-Histopaque density gradient centrifugation and then cryopreserved in liquid nitrogen vapor phase. Analytical flow cytometry was used to check the purity and quantity of every magnetically sorted T cell population. Each sorted fraction had its genomic DNA isolated and then quantified by UV absorbance on a Nanodrop 2000c. Using the deep immunoSEQ assay, TCR CDR3 regions were amplified from genomic DNA by multiplex PCR. Extracted genomic DNA from each cell subset was distributed evenly across all wells of several immunoSEQ 96-well plates, and each plate was treated as a replicate. For sorted subsets, around 200 ng genomic DNA, equal to 30,000 or so T cell genomes, was loaded into each replicate PCR. The purified libraries were quantified using a Qubit 3.0 fluorometer, sized with a Bioanalyzer 2100, and then quantified again using the KAPA Library Quantification kit. Every immunoSEQ 96-well plate was sequenced on a separate single-read 150-cycle Illumina NextSeq 550 flow cell. In the source study's methods: Because only junctional sequences without quality scores were contained in the immunoSEQ output, filtering matching that applied to full-length reads could not be performed. To assign V/J genes and CDR3, sequences were annotated using PyIR, a Python wrapper for IgBLAST v1.9, with IMGT germline references. Reads were filtered out if the reads had weak V/J assignments (E-value above 1e-6), no CDR3, stop codons, out-of-frame junctions, or ambiguous translated residues. V3J clonotypes were defined as sequences sharing the same inferred V gene, J gene, and CDR3 amino acid sequence. Percentage overlap between repertoires was computed as shared unique clonotypes divided by the size of the smaller repertoire. Three approaches were used to assess repertoire richness: RTK rarefaction, the Chao1 estimator, and Recon v2.1 estimates of unobserved clonotypes. For all TCRbeta clonotypes obtained by the gDNA method from several donors, generation probabilities were computed with OLGA. TCRdb provides this immuneACCESS table in a form limited to in-frame rearrangements. Some clones are lacking; in checked studies, under half of them reflect an unresolved V gene, and why the rest are absent is not known. D and trimming come from the DNA, and the V and J calls and clone size come from that table. The sample data list over 1.5 million clones, and around 98% of these were observed just once. The top ten constitute roughly 0.45% of the sample.

The TCR sequence derives from a man aged 30 to 39 in good health. The sequence is built from TRBV27 and TRBJ2-7; the D element could tentatively be TRBD1 or TRBD2, as 5 bases agree for each. The sequencing sample was made of naive CD4+ T cells sorted from blood. The meaning of the sample's cell subset or site label: CD45RA+ positively selected. The CDR3 region has the sequence CASRRPGTTYEQYF. The sequenced DNA: TGTGCCAGCAGGCGCCCCGGGACCACCTACGAGCAGTACTTC.